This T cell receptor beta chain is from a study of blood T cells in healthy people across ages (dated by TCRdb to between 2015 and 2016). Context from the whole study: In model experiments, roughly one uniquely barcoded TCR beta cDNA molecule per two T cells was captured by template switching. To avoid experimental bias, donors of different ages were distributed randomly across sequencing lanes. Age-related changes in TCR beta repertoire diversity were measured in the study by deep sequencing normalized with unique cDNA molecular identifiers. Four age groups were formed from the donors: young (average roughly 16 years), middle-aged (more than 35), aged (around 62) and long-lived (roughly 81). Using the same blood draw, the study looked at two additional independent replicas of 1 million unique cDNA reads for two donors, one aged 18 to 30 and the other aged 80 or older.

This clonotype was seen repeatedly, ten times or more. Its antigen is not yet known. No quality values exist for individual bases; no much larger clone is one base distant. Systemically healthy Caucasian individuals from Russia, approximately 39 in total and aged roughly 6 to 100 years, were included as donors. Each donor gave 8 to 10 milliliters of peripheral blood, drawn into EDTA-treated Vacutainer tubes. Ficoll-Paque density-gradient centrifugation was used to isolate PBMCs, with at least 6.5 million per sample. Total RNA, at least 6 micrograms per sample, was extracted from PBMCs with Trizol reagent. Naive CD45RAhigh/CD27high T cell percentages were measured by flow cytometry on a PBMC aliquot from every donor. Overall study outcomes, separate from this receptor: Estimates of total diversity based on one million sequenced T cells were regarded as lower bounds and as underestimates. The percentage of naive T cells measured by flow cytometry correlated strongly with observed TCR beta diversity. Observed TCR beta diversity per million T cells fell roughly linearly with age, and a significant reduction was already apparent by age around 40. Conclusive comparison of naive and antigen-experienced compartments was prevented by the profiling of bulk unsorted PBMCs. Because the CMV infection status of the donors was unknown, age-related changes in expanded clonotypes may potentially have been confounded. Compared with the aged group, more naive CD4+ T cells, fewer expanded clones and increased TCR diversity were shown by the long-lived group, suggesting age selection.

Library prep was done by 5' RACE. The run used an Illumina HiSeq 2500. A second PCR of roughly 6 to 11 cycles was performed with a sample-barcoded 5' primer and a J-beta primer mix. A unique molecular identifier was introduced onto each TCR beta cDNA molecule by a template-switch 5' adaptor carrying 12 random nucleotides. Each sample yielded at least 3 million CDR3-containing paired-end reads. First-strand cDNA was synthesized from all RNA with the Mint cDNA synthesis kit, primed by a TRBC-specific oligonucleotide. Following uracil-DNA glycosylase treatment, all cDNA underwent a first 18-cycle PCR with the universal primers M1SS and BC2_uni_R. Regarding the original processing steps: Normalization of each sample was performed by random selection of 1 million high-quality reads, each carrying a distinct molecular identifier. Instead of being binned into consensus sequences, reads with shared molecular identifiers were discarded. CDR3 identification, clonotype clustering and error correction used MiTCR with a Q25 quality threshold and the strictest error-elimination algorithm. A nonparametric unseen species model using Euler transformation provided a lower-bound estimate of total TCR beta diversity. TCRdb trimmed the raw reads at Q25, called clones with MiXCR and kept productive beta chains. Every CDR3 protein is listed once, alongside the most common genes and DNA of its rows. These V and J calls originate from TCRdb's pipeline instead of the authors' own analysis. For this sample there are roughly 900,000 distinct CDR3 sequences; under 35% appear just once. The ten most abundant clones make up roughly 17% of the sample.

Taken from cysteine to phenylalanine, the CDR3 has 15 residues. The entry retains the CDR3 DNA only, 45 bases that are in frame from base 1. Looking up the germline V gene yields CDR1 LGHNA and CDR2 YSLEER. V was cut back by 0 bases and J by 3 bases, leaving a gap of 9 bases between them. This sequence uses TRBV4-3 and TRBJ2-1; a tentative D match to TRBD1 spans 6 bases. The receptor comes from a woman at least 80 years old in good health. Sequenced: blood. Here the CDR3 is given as CASSQEGRGYNEQFF. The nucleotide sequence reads TGCGCCAGCAGCCAAGAGGGCAGGGGCTACAATGAGCAGTTCTTC.